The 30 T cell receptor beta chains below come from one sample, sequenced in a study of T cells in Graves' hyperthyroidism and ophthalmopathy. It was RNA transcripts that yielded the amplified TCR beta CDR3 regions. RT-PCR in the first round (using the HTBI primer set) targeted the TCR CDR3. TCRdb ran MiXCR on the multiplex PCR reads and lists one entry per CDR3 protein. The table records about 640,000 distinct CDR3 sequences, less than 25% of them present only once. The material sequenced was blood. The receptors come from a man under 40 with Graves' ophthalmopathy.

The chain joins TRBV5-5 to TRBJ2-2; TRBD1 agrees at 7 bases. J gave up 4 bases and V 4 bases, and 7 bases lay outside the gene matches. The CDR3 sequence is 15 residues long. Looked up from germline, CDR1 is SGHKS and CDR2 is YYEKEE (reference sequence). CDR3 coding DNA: TGTGCCAGCAGCATCGACAGGGTTGGCACCGGGGAGCTGTTTTTT. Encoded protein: CASSIDRVGTGELFF.

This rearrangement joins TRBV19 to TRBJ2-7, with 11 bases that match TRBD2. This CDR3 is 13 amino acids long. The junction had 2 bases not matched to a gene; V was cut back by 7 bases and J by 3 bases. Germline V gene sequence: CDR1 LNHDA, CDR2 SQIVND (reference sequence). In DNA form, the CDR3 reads TGTGCCAGTAAGCTAGCGGGAGGCTACGAGCAGTACTTC. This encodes CASKLAGGYEQYF.

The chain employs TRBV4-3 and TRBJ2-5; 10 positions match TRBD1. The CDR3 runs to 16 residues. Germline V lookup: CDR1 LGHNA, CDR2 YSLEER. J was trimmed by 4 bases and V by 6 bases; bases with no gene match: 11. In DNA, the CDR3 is TGCGCCAGCAGGCGCTCACCGGGACAGGGGCGAGAGACCCAGTACTTC. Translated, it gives CASRRSPGQGRETQYF.

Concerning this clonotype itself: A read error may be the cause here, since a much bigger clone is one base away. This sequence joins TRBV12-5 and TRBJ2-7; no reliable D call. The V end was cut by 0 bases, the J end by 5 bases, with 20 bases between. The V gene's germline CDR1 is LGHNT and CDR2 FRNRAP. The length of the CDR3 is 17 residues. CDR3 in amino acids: CASGLVLGRNTEDEQYF. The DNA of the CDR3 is TGTGCTAGTGGTTTGGTCCTCGGACGGAATACTGAGGACGAGCAGTACTTC.

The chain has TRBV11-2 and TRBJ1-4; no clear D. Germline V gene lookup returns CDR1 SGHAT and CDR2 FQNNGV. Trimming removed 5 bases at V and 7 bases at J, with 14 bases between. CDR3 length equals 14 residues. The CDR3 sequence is CASSPRAASEKLFF. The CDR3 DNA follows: TGTGCCAGCAGCCCTAGAGCAGCCAGTGAAAAACTGTTTTTT.

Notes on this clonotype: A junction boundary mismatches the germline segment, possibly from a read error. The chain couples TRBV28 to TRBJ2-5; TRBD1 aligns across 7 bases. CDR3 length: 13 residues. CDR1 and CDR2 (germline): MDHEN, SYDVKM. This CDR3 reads CASGRQGWETQHF. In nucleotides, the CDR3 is TGTGCCAGCGGTAGACAGGGCTGGGAGACCCAGCACTTC.

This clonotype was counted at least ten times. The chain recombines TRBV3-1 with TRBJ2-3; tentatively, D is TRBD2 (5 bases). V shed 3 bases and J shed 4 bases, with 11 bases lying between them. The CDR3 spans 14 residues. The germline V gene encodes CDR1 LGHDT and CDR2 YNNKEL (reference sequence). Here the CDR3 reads CASSHHGGADTQYF. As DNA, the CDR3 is TGTGCCAGCAGCCATCACGGAGGAGCAGATACGCAGTATTTT.

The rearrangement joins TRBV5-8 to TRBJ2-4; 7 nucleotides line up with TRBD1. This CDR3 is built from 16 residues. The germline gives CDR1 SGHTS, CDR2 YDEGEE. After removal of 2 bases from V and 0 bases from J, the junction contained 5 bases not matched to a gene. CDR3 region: CASSLGQEIAKNIQYF. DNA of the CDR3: TGTGCCAGCAGCTTAGGACAGGAGATAGCCAAAAACATTCAGTACTTC. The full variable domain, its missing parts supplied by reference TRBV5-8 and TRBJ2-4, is EAGVTQSPTHLIKTRGQQATLRCSPISGHTSVYWYQQALGLGLQFLLWYDEGEERNRGNFPPRFSGRQFPNYSSELNVNALELEDSALYLCASSLGQEIAKNIQYFGAGTRLSVL.

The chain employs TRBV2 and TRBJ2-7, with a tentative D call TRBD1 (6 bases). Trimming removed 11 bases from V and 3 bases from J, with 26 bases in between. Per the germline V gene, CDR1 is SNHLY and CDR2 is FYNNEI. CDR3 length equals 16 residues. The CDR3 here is CAGTFRYREPFYEQYF. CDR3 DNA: TGTGCCGGCACCTTCCGCTACAGGGAGCCCTTCTACGAGCAGTACTTC. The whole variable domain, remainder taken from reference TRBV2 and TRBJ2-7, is EPEVTQTPSHQVTQMGQEVILRCVPISNHLYFYWYRQILGQKVEFLVSFYNNEISEKSEIFDDQFSVERPDGSNFTLKIRSTKLEDSAMYFCAGTFRYREPFYEQYFGPGTRLTVT.

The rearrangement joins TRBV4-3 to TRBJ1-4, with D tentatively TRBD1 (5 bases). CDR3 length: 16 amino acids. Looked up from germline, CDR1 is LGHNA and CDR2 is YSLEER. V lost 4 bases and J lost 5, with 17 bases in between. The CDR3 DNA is TGCGCCAGCAGCCCTGACGGGACGCTTTTAAATGAAAAACTGTTTTTT. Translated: CASSPDGTLLNEKLFF.

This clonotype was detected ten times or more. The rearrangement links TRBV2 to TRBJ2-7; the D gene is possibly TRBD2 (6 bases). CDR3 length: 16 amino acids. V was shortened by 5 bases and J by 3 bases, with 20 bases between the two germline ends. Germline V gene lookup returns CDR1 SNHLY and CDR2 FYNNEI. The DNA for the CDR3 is TGTGCCAGCAGTCCTCCCCTGACGGGACTTCACTACGAGCAGTACTTC. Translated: CASSPPLTGLHYEQYF. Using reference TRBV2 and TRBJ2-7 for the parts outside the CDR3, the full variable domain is EPEVTQTPSHQVTQMGQEVILRCVPISNHLYFYWYRQILGQKVEFLVSFYNNEISEKSEIFDDQFSVERPDGSNFTLKIRSTKLEDSAMYFCASSPPLTGLHYEQYFGPGTRLTVT.

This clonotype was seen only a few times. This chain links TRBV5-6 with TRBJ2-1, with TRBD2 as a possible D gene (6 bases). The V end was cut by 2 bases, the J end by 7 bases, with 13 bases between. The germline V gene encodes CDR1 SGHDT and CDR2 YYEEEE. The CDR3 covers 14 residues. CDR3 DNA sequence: TGTGCCAGCAGCTTAGGAGGGGTCGCGAATGAGCAGTTCTTC. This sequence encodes CASSLGGVANEQFF.

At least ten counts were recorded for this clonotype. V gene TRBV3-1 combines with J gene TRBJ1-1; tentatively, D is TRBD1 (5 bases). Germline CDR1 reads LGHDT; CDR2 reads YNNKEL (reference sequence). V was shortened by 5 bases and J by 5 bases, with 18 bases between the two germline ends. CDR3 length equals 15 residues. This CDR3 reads CASSSGRVEGTEAFF. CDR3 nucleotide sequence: TGTGCCAGCAGCTCGGGCCGGGTTGAGGGGACTGAAGCTTTCTTT.

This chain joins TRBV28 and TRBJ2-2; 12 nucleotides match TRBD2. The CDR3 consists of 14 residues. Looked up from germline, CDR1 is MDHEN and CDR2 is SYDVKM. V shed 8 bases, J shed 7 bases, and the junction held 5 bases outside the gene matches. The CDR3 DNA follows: TGTGCCAGCCGGGCTAGCGGGAGGGTCGGGGAGCTGTTTTTT. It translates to CASRASGRVGELFF.

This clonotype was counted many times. The CDR3 DNA is TGTGCCAGCAGTACCAAGACGGGACTCTGGCAGTATTTT. This encodes CASSTKTGLWQYF. The V call is TRBV28, the J call TRBJ2-3; perhaps TRBD2 as D (6 bases). CDR1 MDHEN and CDR2 SYDVKM come from the germline V gene. The CDR3 sequence is 13 residues long. The V end lost 5 bases, the J end lost 11 bases, and 17 bases lay between the germline ends.

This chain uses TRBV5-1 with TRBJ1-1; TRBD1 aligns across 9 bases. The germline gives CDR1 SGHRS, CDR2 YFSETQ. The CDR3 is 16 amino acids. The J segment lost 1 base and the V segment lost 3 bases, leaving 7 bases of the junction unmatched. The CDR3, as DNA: TGCGCCAGCAGCTGGGACAGGGCCTTGGAGAACACTGAAGCTTTCTTT. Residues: CASSWDRALENTEAFF.

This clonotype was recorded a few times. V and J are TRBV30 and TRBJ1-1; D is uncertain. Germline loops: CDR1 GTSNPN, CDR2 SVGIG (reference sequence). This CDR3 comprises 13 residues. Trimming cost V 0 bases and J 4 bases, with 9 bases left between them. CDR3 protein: CAWSVSRSTEAFF. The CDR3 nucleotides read TGTGCCTGGAGTGTTTCCAGGTCCACTGAAGCTTTCTTT.

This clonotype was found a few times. CDR3 sequence reads: CASSWGRSSGRGSYNEQFF. The CDR3 region has the DNA TGCGCCAGCAGCTGGGGTCGGTCTAGCGGGAGGGGGTCCTACAATGAGCAGTTCTTC. The V call is TRBV5-1, the J call TRBJ2-1; the match to TRBD2 covers 12 bases. The trim removed 3 bases at V and 1 base at J, leaving 11 bases unmatched. The length of the CDR3 is 19 residues. CDR1 is SGHRS and CDR2 is YFSETQ in the germline V gene.

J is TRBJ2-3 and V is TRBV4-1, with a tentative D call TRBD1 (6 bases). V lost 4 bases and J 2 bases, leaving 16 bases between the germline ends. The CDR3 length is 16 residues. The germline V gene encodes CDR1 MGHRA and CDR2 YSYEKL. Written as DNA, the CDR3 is TGCGCCAGCAGCCTCAGAGTGGGGGCCTTCACAGATACGCAGTATTTT. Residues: CASSLRVGAFTDTQYF.

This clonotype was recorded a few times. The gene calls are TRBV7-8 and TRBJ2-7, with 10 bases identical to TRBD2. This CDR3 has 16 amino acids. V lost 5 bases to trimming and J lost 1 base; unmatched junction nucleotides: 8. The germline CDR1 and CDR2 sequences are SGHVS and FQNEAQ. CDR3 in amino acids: CASSQGGLASSYEQYF. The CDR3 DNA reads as TGTGCCAGCAGCCAGGGGGGACTAGCGAGTTCCTACGAGCAGTACTTC.

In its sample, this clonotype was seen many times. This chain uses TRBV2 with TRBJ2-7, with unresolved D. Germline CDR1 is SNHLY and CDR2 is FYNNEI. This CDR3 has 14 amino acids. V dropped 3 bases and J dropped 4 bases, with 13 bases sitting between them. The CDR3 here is CASSEQSAGYEQYF. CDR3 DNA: TGTGCCAGCAGTGAGCAGAGTGCTGGGTACGAGCAGTACTTC.

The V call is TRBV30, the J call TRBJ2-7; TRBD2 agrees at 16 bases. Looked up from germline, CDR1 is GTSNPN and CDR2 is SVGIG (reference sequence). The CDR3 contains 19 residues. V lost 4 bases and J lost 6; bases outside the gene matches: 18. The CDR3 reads CAWKGQGGTSGRAGGEQYF. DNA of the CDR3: TGTGCCTGGAAGGGACAGGGAGGGACTAGCGGGAGGGCAGGCGGCGAGCAGTACTTC.

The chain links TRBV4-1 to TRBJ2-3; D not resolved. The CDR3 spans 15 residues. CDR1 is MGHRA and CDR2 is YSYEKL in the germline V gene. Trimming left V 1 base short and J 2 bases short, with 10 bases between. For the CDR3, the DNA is TGCGCCAGCAGCCAAGCGGTACCGACCACAGATACGCAGTATTTT. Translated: CASSQAVPTTDTQYF.

This CDR3 is CASSPPAGGTDTQYF. CDR3 sequence (DNA): TGTGCCAGCTCACCACCCGCGGGAGGCACAGATACGCAGTATTTT. The rearrangement uses TRBV18 and TRBJ2-3, with TRBD2 matching over 7 bases. The CDR3 runs 15 residues. Germline CDR1 reads KGHSH; CDR2 reads LQKENI. V lost 0 bases and J lost 1; bases outside the gene matches: 1.

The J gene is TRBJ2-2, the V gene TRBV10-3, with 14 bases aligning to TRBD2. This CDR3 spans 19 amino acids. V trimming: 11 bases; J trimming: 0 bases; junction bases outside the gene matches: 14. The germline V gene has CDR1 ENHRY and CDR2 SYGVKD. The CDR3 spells CASFSGLAGGVSNTGELFF. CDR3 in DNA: TGTGCCTCTTTCAGCGGACTAGCGGGAGGTGTTTCGAACACCGGGGAGCTGTTTTTT.

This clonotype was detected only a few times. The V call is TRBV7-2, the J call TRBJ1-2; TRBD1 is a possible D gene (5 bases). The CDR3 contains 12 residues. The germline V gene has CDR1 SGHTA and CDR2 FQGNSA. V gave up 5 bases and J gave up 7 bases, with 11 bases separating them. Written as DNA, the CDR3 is TGTGCCAGCAGCGGACTAGGGGCTGGCTACACCTTC. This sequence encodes CASSGLGAGYTF.

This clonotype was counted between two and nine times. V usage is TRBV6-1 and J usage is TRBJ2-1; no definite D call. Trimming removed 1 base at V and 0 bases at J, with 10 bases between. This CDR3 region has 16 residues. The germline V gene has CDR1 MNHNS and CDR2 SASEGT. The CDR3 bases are TGTGCCAGCAGTGAAGACTCCCCAAGCTCCTACAATGAGCAGTTCTTC. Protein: CASSEDSPSSYNEQFF.

The CDR3 sequence: CASSTPGRYNEQFF. The CDR3 region has the DNA TGTGCCAGCTCCACCCCAGGCAGGTACAATGAGCAGTTCTTC. The J gene is TRBJ2-1, the V gene TRBV12-3 or TRBV12-4; D gene uncertain. Trimming took off 8 bases at V and 4 bases at J, with 15 bases between the two ends. This CDR3 has 14 residues.

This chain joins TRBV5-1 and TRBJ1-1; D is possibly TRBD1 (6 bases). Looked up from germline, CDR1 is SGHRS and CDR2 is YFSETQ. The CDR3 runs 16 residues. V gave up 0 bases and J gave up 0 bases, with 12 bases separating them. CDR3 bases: TGCGCCAGCAGCTTGGTGGGGGGCGCGATGAACACTGAAGCTTTCTTT. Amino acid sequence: CASSLVGGAMNTEAFF. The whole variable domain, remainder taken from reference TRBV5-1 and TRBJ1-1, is KAGVTQTPRYLIKTRGQQVTLSCSPISGHRSVSWYQQTPGQGLQFLFEYFSETQRNKGNFPGRFSGRQFSNSRSEMNVSTLELGDSALYLCASSLVGGAMNTEAFFGQGTRLTVV.

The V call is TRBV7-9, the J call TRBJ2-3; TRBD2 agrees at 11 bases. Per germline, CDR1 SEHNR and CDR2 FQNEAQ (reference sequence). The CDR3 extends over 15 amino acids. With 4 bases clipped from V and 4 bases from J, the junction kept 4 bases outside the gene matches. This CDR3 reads CASSSTSGMPDTQYF. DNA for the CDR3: TGTGCCAGCAGCTCGACTAGCGGGATGCCAGATACGCAGTATTTT.